This TCR beta chain came from a study of T cell repertoires in cytomegalovirus infection. The wider study: Public TCR beta signature analysis indicated the presence of both CMV infection and matching HLA type. Overall study findings and caveats: Dominating the ex vivo response were TCR beta clonotypes that were CMV-specific and HLA-C-restricted.

There are 17 residues in the CDR3. V lost 0 bases and J 4 bases, leaving 18 bases between the germline ends. The germline gives CDR1 SGHDN, CDR2 FVKESK. This clonotype was picked up a small number of times. Its specificity is unknown. MiXCR, run by TCRdb on the reads, gives a single entry per CDR3 protein. The sample comprises 150,000 to 200,000 distinct CDR3 sequences, about a sixth of which are singletons, and roughly a quarter rests with the top ten. The chain carries TRBV14 and TRBJ2-5; tentative D call: TRBD2 (6 bases). The sequenced sample consisted of CD8+ T cells from PBMCs. This sequence originates from a human donor in good health (CMV status not recorded). Some clones in this sample may be carry-over from other donors' samples. The CDR3 region has the DNA TGTGCCAGCAGCCAAGATGGGCGGGGCGAACTCCCAGAGACCCAGTACTTC. This translates into CASSQDGRGELPETQYF.